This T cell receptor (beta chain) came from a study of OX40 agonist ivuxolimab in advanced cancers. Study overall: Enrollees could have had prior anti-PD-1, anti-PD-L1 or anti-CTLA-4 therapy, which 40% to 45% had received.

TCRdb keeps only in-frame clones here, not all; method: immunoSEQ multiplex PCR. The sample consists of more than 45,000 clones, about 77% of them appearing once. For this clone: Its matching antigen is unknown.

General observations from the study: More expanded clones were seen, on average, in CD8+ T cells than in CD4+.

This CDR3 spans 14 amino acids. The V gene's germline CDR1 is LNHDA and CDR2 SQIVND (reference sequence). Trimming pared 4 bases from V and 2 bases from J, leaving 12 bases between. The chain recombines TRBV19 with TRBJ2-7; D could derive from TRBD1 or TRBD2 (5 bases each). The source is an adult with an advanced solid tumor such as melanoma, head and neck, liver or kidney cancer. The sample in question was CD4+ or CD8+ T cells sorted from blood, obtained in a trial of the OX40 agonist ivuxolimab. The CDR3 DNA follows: TGTGCCAGTAGTACCGGGACCAACCCCTACGAGCAGTACTTC. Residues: CASSTGTNPYEQYF.